This TCR beta chain was found in a study of blood T cell repertoires in COVID-19. Background on the study: Whether acute or convalescent, the COVID-19 samples came from the United States, Italy and Spain. Sources were T cells, B-cell-depleted T cells, or PBMCs; the material itself was cDNA or gDNA.

The germline gives CDR1 SGHRS, CDR2 YFSETQ. CDR3 length: 14 amino acids. V lost 4 bases to trimming and J lost 4 bases; unmatched junction nucleotides: 6. Authors' data handling: For nucleated cells, counts were estimated from reference gene primer amplification. Clones were read by immunoSEQ multiplex PCR, and TCRdb kept only the in-frame ones, dropping some. V and J calls and clone size are given by that table; D and trimming were obtained from the DNA. The table includes roughly 120,000 clones, about nine tenths detected once. This TCR was recovered from a woman in her 70s with acute or convalescent COVID-19. This rearrangement joins TRBV5-1 to TRBJ1-2; TRBD1 matches 8 bases. The sample comprised peripheral blood. The CDR3 region has the DNA TGCGCCAGCAGCCCGGACAGGGCCGGCTATGGCTACACCTTC. As protein: CASSPDRAGYGYTF.